This T cell receptor (beta chain) was sequenced in a study of cytotoxic CD8 clonotypes in ibrutinib-treated CLL. Concerning this clone: The target antigen is unknown.

Study results and limitations: Baseline levels of clonality went above those of age-matched healthy donors and moved with circulating CD8+ T-cell counts.

Using immunoSEQ multiplex PCR, the repertoire was profiled, and TCRdb retains in-frame clones only, with some absent. Here the sample spans roughly 190,000 clones, 72% being singletons. The CDR3 has 16 amino acids. Losses at the gene ends were 0 bases for V and 7 bases for J; bases not matched to a gene: 7. Germline V gene sequence: CDR1 LGHNA, CDR2 YNFKEQ. The sample consisted of PBMCs, taken after 24 months of ibrutinib treatment. The sequence derives from a human donor with chronic lymphocytic leukemia. J is TRBJ1-4 and V is TRBV4-2; 8 bases are a match to TRBD1. The CDR3 DNA is TGTGCCAGCAGCCAAGATCTAAACAGGGGGGGTGAAAAACTGTTTTTT. This codes for CASSQDLNRGGEKLFF.